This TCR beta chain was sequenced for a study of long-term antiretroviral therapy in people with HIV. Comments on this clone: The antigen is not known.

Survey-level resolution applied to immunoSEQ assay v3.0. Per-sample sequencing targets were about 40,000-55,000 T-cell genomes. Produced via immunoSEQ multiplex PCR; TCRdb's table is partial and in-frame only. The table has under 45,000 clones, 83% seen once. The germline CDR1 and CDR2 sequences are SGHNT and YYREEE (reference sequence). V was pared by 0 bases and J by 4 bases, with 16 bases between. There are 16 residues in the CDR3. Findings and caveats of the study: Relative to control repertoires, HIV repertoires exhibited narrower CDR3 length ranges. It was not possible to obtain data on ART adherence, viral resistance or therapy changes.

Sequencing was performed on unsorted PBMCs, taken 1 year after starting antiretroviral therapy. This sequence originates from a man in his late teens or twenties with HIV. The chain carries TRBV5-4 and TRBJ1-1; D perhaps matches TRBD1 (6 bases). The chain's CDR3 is CASSLAGMGGPTEAFF. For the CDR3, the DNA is TGTGCCAGCAGCTTGGCCGGGATGGGGGGGCCCACTGAAGCTTTCTTT.